The 14 T cell receptor beta chains reported below all come from one sample, sequenced in a study of blood T cell repertoires in COVID-19. Repertoires were generated with immunoSEQ multiplex PCR, while TCRdb's copy carries only in-frame clones and drops some. Among tens of thousands of clones listed, 88% were seen once. The sequenced sample was peripheral blood. The receptors were gathered from a human donor in a cohort sampled during active COVID-19.

The rearrangement uses TRBV7-2 and TRBJ1-6; D gene uncertain. CDR1 and CDR2 (germline): SGHTA, FQGNSA. V was clipped by 2 bases and J by 7 bases, with 12 bases between them. The CDR3 has 15 amino acids. Written as DNA, the CDR3 is TGTGCCAGCAGCTTATTAGGGCGGGGAAATTCACCCCTCCACTTT. Protein product: CASSLLGRGNSPLHF.

V and J are TRBV19 and TRBJ1-2; 10 nucleotides line up with TRBD1. The CDR3 length is 14 residues. Germline V gene lookup returns CDR1 LNHDA and CDR2 SQIVND (reference sequence). Trimming at V came to 3 bases and at J to 8 bases, leaving 6 bases not matched to a gene. Written as DNA, the CDR3 is TGTGCCAGTAGTATTGGGACAGGGGTGCGAGGCTACACCTTC. Protein: CASSIGTGVRGYTF. The full variable domain, its missing parts supplied by reference TRBV19 and TRBJ1-2, is DGGITQSPKYLFRKEGQNVTLSCEQNLNHDAMYWYRQDPGQGLRLIYYSQIVNDFQKGDIAEGYSVSREKKESFPLTVTSAQKNPTAFYLCASSIGTGVRGYTFGSGTRLTVV.

The chain uses TRBV6-5 and TRBJ2-1; TRBD2 is a possible D gene (6 bases). The V gene lost 6 bases and the J gene lost 9 bases, with 15 bases spanning the gap. Germline assignment: CDR1 MNHEY and CDR2 SVGAGI. The CDR3 extends over 13 amino acids. In DNA, the CDR3 is TGTGCCAGCAGCAAAGTTCTAGCGACTGAGCAGTTCTTC. Protein product: CASSKVLATEQFF.

This rearrangement joins TRBV6-1 to TRBJ1-5; D is unclear. Germline lookup yields CDR1 MNHNS and CDR2 SASEGT. V shed 2 bases and J shed 0 bases, with 8 bases lying between them. The CDR3 is 15 residues long. This CDR3 is CASSEPGISNQPQHF. Here the CDR3 DNA reads TGTGCCAGCAGTGAACCTGGCATTAGCAATCAGCCCCAGCATTTT.

The V and J genes are TRBV14 and TRBJ2-1; TRBD1 matches 7 bases. V gave up 4 bases and J gave up 8 bases; unmatched junction bases: 2. The CDR3 spans 12 residues. Germline V gene data show CDR1 as SGHDN and CDR2 as FVKESK. CDR3 in DNA: TGTGCCAGCAGCCTACAGGGGTATGAGCAGTTCTTC. Amino acids: CASSLQGYEQFF.

This clone was detected only once. This chain uses TRBV7-9 with TRBJ1-2, with D possibly being TRBD1 (5 bases). The CDR3 consists of 15 residues. Germline values: CDR1 SEHNR, CDR2 FQNEAQ (reference sequence). The V end was cut by 1 base, the J end by 2 bases, with 11 bases between. The CDR3 DNA reads as TGTGCCAGCAGCTTAGATAGGGGCTCCAACTATGGCTACACCTTC. The encoded protein is CASSLDRGSNYGYTF.

The J gene is TRBJ2-1, the V gene TRBV6-1; 10 positions match TRBD2. CDR1 MNHNS and CDR2 SASEGT come from the germline V gene. The J segment lost 4 bases and the V segment lost 1 base, leaving 13 bases of the junction unmatched. The CDR3 contains 19 residues. The CDR3 DNA is TGTGCCAGCAGTGAAGGAGTTGTCTTTAGCGGGGGGAAATACAATGAGCAGTTCTTC. The encoded protein is CASSEGVVFSGGKYNEQFF.

V and J are TRBV9 and TRBJ1-2, with TRBD1 matching 7 bases. Germline CDR1 reads SGDLS; CDR2 reads YYNGEE. This CDR3 spans 13 amino acids. The V segment lost 0 bases and the J segment 8 bases; nucleotides outside the gene matches: 4. In DNA form, the CDR3 reads TGTGCCAGCAGCGTAGGATGGACAGGAGGCTACACCTTC. Encoded protein: CASSVGWTGGYTF. Supplemented by reference TRBV9 and TRBJ1-2, the full variable domain reads DSGVTQTPKHLITATGQRVTLRCSPRSGDLSVYWYQQSLDQGLQFLIQYYNGEERAKGNILERFSAQQFPDLHSELNLSSLELGDSALYFCASSVGWTGGYTFGSGTRLTVV.

This clone was seen only once. The rearrangement uses TRBV30 and TRBJ1-2, with no clear D. The CDR3 has 13 amino acids. From germline, CDR1 is GTSNPN and CDR2 SVGIG (reference sequence). Trimming pared 3 bases from V and 4 bases from J, leaving 12 bases between. The CDR3 coding sequence is TGTGCCTGGAGGGGCTCGACACCCTATGGCTACACCTTC. Its translation: CAWRGSTPYGYTF.

This clone appeared many times. The chain has TRBV24-1 and TRBJ1-1; no reliable D call. The CDR3 is 12 amino acids. Trimming stripped 7 bases from V and 3 bases from J, with 8 bases between. In germline, CDR1 is KGHDR, CDR2 SFDVKD. CDR3 DNA sequence: TGTGCCACCAGGTTAGATGACACTGAAGCTTTCTTT. Its translation is CATRLDDTEAFF.

This sequence joins TRBV7-3 and TRBJ2-2; 11 positions match TRBD1. V was pared by 5 bases and J by 8 bases, with 10 bases of the junction left unmatched. The germline V gene has CDR1 SGHTA and CDR2 FQGTGA. This CDR3 comprises 16 residues. The CDR3 coding sequence is TGTGCCAGCAGCACGGGGACAGGGGGTTCCTCTGGGGAGCTGTTTTTT. The encoded protein is CASSTGTGGSSGELFF.

This chain connects TRBV30 to TRBJ1-2, with D possibly being TRBD1 (5 bases). The germline V and J ends were trimmed by 2 bases and 7 bases, with 8 bases remaining between them. Germline lookup yields CDR1 GTSNPN and CDR2 SVGIG (reference sequence). The CDR3 is 11 residues long. For the CDR3, the DNA is TGTGCCTGGAGTATGGGGGGTGGCTACACCTTC. Protein sequence: CAWSMGGGYTF.

This clone was counted a few times. The chain links TRBV6-2 or TRBV6-3 to TRBJ2-5, with 10 positions matching TRBD2. Per the germline V gene, CDR1 is MNHEY and CDR2 is SVGEGT. This CDR3 comprises 16 residues. V was clipped by 3 bases and J by 5 bases; unmatched bases: 9. The CDR3 is CASSYVSGGARETQYF. The CDR3 DNA sequence: TGTGCCAGCAGTTATGTCAGCGGGGGGGCCAGGGAGACCCAGTACTTC.

V usage is TRBV19 and J usage is TRBJ2-5; TRBD1 matches at 7 bases. Germline values: CDR1 LNHDA, CDR2 SQIVND (reference sequence). The CDR3 loop spans 14 amino acids. V was clipped by 5 bases and J by 5 bases; unmatched bases: 8. CDR3 sequence (DNA): TGTGCCAGTAGTGGGTCGGACAGGCCGGAGACCCAGTACTTC. As protein: CASSGSDRPETQYF.